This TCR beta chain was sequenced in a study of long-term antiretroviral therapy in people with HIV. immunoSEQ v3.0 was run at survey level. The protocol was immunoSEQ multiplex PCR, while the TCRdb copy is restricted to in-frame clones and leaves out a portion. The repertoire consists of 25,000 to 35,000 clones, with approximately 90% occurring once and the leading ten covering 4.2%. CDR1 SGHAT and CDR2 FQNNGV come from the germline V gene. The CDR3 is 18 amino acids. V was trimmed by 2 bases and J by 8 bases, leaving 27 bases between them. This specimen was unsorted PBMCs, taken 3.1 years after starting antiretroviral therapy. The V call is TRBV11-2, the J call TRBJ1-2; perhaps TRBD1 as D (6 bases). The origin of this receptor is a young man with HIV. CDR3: CASSLRSAGALGREGYTF. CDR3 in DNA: TGTGCCAGCAGCTTACGGTCGGCAGGGGCACTGGGTAGAGAGGGCTACACCTTC.